Shown below are 8 T cell receptor beta chains from a single sample sequenced in a study of T-cell reconstitution after alpha-beta-depleted transplantation in children. As it was prepared, the TCRbeta library received unique molecular identifiers. MiXCR, run by TCRdb on the PCR reads, gives a single entry per CDR3 protein. The sample contains approximately 400,000 distinct CDR3 sequences, roughly 10% of which appear only once. The input for sequencing was PBMCs from the stem cell graft donor, taken from the stem cell graft. The receptors stem from a human donor who donated a stem cell graft to a child with acute myeloid leukemia.

This clonotype has just a few counts. The CDR3 spells CASSWGASATQYF. For the CDR3, the DNA is TGTGCCAGCAGCTGGGGGGCTAGCGCGACCCAGTACTTC. The rearrangement joins TRBV7-2 to TRBJ2-5; either TRBD1 or TRBD2 may supply D (6 bases each). The CDR3 extends over 13 amino acids. Germline-derived CDR1 and CDR2 are SGHTA and FQGNSA. Trimming cost V 4 bases and J 7 bases, with 13 bases left between them. The entire variable domain, with the rest obtained from reference TRBV7-2 and TRBJ2-5, is as follows: GAGVSQSPSNKVTEKGKDVELRCDPISGHTALYWYRQSLGQGLEFLIYFQGNSAPDKSGLPSDRFSAERTGGSVSTLTIQRTQQEDSAVYLCASSWGASATQYFGPGTRLLVL.

The CDR3 bases are TGCAGCGTTGCAGGGACCCCATTCACTGAAGCTTTCTTT. Protein: CSVAGTPFTEAFF. The chain recombines TRBV29-1 with TRBJ1-1, with TRBD1 as a possible D gene (5 bases). Germline V gene lookup returns CDR1 SQVTM and CDR2 ANQGSEA. This CDR3 is 13 amino acids long. V was shortened by 4 bases and J by 4 bases, with 13 bases between the two germline ends.

This clonotype was seen a handful of times. This chain uses TRBV7-2 with TRBJ2-5, with D possibly TRBD2 on 5 matching bases. The germline CDR1 and CDR2 sequences are SGHTA and FQGNSA. V was cut by 5 bases and J by 4 bases, with 14 bases left in between. CDR3 size: 14 residues. The CDR3 DNA follows: TGTGCCAGCAGCCCCCGGGGTAGCAGAGAGACCCAGTACTTC. This encodes CASSPRGSRETQYF.

This clonotype was counted a few times. The chain couples TRBV4-1 to TRBJ2-3; weak D call: TRBD2 (6 bases). Germline-derived CDR1 and CDR2 are MGHRA and YSYEKL. The CDR3 is 14 amino acids. V was clipped by 3 bases and J by 3 bases, with 10 bases between them. The DNA for the CDR3 is TGCGCCAGCAGCCAGATAGGGACTACAGATACGCAGTATTTT. This sequence encodes CASSQIGTTDTQYF.

This clonotype showed up many times. V gene TRBV18 combines with J gene TRBJ2-3; D gene ambiguous. CDR1 and CDR2 (germline): KGHSH, LQKENI. This CDR3 is 14 amino acids long. The V and J ends lost 1 base and 5 bases respectively, with 10 bases between them. CDR3 bases: TGTGCCAGCTCACCACGGCGCGAGGTAGATACGCAGTATTTT. Its protein product is CASSPRREVDTQYF. Filled out from reference TRBV18 and TRBJ2-3, the complete variable domain reads NAGVMQNPRHLVRRRGQEARLRCSPMKGHSHVYWYRQLPEEGLKFMVYLQKENIIDESGMPKERFSAEFPKEGPSILRIQQVVRGDSAAYFCASSPRREVDTQYFGPGTRLTVL.

The chain employs TRBV20-1 and TRBJ2-2; TRBD2 agrees at 10 bases. With V trimmed by 3 bases and J by 8 bases, 6 bases remained unmatched. The CDR3 is 14 amino acids. Germline CDR1 and CDR2: DFQATT and SNEGSKA (reference sequence). The CDR3 loop is CSASLAGDRGELFF. As DNA, the CDR3 is TGCAGTGCTAGCCTAGCGGGAGATCGGGGGGAGCTGTTTTTT.

The chain carries TRBV10-3 and TRBJ2-4, with TRBD1 matching over 8 bases. The CDR3 has 17 amino acids. The trim removed 0 bases at V and 1 base at J, leaving 5 bases unmatched. Per the germline V gene, CDR1 is ENHRY and CDR2 is SYGVKD. Here the CDR3 DNA reads TGTGCCATCAGTGAGTCCCAGGGGGCCGCGGCCAAAAACATTCAGTACTTC. This gives the protein CAISESQGAAAKNIQYF.

In its sample, this clonotype was seen many times. The V and J genes are TRBV7-7 and TRBJ2-7, with 7 positions matching TRBD1. The CDR3 sequence is 13 residues long. The V gene's germline CDR1 is SSHAT and CDR2 FNYEAQ (reference sequence). The CDR3: CASSLDRAAEQYV. In DNA, the CDR3 is TGTGCTAGCAGCCTTGACAGGGCGGCCGAGCAGTACGTC.